Shown below are 23 T cell receptor beta chains from a single sample sequenced in a study of blood T cell repertoires in COVID-19. Some clones are missing from TCRdb's copy, which holds only in-frame ones; the method was immunoSEQ multiplex PCR. This table holds about 130,000 clones, 65% to 90% found once. The sequencing sample was made of peripheral blood. The receptors were gathered from an elderly man with active or convalescent COVID-19.

The chain joins TRBV19 to TRBJ1-2; D may be TRBD1 (5 bases). V lost 7 bases, J lost 0 bases, and 15 bases lay in between. The CDR3 loop spans 15 amino acids. CDR1 and CDR2 from the germline V gene are LNHDA and SQIVND (reference sequence). The CDR3 region has the DNA TGTGCCAGTACCCGCCCCAGGGAAGCTAACTATGGCTACACCTTC. Its protein is CASTRPREANYGYTF.

The chain has TRBV6-5 and TRBJ2-2, with 10 positions matching TRBD2. The V segment lost 6 bases and the J segment 4 bases; nucleotides outside the gene matches: 5. This CDR3 is 15 amino acids long. From germline, CDR1 is MNHEY and CDR2 SVGAGI. Written as DNA, the CDR3 is TGTGCCAGCAGCCTAGCGGGAGACGGCACCGGGGAGCTGTTTTTT. It yields the protein CASSLAGDGTGELFF.

The gene calls are TRBV4-1 and TRBJ2-1, with TRBD1 identical over 10 bases. Germline V gene lookup returns CDR1 MGHRA and CDR2 YSYEKL. CDR3 length equals 15 residues. V gave up 1 base and J gave up 6 bases; unmatched junction bases: 3. CDR3 coding DNA: TGCGCCAGCAGCCAAGGACAGGGGGCCCCCAATGAGCAGTTCTTC. This encodes CASSQGQGAPNEQFF.

The chain recombines TRBV27 with TRBJ2-2, with TRBD2 matching over 9 bases. The CDR3 extends over 15 amino acids. V gave up 3 bases and J gave up 4 bases; unmatched junction bases: 3. Germline assignment: CDR1 MNHEY and CDR2 SMNVEV (reference sequence). The CDR3 loop is CASSFERGVTGELFF. The DNA of the CDR3 is TGTGCCAGCAGTTTTGAGCGGGGGGTCACCGGGGAGCTGTTTTTT.

This clone was observed at least ten times. This chain uses TRBV4-1 with TRBJ2-7, with D tentatively TRBD1 (5 bases). Germline CDR1 and CDR2: MGHRA and YSYEKL. V lost 0 bases to trimming and J lost 3 bases, with 6 bases between them. CDR3 size: 13 residues. DNA for the CDR3: TGCGCCAGCAGCCAAGATCAGGGCTACGAGCAGTACTTC. Translating gives CASSQDQGYEQYF.

This chain joins TRBV9 and TRBJ2-5, with TRBD1 matching 8 bases. Germline values: CDR1 SGDLS, CDR2 YYNGEE. Germline trimming cut 3 bases from V and 3 bases from J; bases unmatched to any gene: 13. The CDR3 totals 17 residues. The CDR3 loop is CASSAGRTGSQKETQYF. CDR3 nucleotide sequence: TGTGCCAGCAGCGCAGGGCGGACAGGGTCCCAAAAAGAGACCCAGTACTTC.

The V gene is TRBV24-1, the J gene TRBJ2-1; TRBD2 matches 7 bases. The CDR3 is 18 amino acids. After removal of 5 bases from V and 2 bases from J, the junction contained 14 bases not matched to a gene. In germline, CDR1 is KGHDR, CDR2 SFDVKD. CDR3 sequence (DNA): TGTGCCACCAGTGGCCGTCGGGAGGCCGTAATCCCCTACAATGAGCAGTTCTTC. This codes for CATSGRREAVIPYNEQFF.

The V gene is TRBV28, the J gene TRBJ1-2, with D perhaps matching TRBD1 (6 bases). V was pared by 6 bases and J by 4 bases, with 18 bases between. The CDR3 length is 15 residues. Germline V CDR1 and CDR2: MDHEN, SYDVKM. CDR3 sequence: CASRLGARELYGYTF. In DNA, the CDR3 is TGTGCCAGCAGGTTGGGGGCCAGGGAACTCTATGGCTACACCTTC.

J is TRBJ1-2 and V is TRBV6-1; 8 bases are shared with TRBD1. The length of the CDR3 is 17 residues. Germline V CDR1 and CDR2: MNHNS, SASEGT. J lost 5 bases, V lost 4 bases, and 15 bases had no gene match. The CDR3 coding sequence is TGTGCCAGCAGTGCAGGGGGCTCCCCGAGAATAGGGTATGGCTACACCTTC. Translation: CASSAGGSPRIGYGYTF.

This chain uses TRBV10-3 with TRBJ1-1; maybe TRBD1 (5 bases). With 4 bases removed from V and 5 bases from J, the gap between germline ends came to 17 bases. The CDR3 is made up of 15 amino acids. Germline V lookup: CDR1 ENHRY, CDR2 SYGVKD. In DNA form, the CDR3 reads TGTGCCATCAGTGCCTCTAGGGGTCGAGAAACTGAAGCTTTCTTT. Translation: CAISASRGRETEAFF.

V and J are TRBV24-1 and TRBJ1-5; TRBD1 agrees at 10 bases. With 4 bases clipped from V and 2 bases from J, the junction kept 7 bases outside the gene matches. The CDR3 length is 17 residues. CDR1 and CDR2 (germline): KGHDR, SFDVKD. The CDR3 DNA is TGTGCCACCAGTGACCCTGGACAGGGGGAAGGCAATCAGCCCCAGCATTTT. This translates into CATSDPGQGEGNQPQHF.

The V gene is TRBV12-3 or TRBV12-4, the J gene TRBJ2-7; D is perhaps TRBD2 (6 bases). This CDR3 is built from 11 residues. Deletions cut 10 bases from V and 3 bases from J, with 10 bases between. Here the CDR3 DNA reads TGTGCCACGGGACTCGGCTACGAGCAGTACTTC. This translates into CATGLGYEQYF.

V usage is TRBV19 and J usage is TRBJ1-2; TRBD1 agrees at 7 bases. The CDR3 length is 14 residues. Germline CDR1 is LNHDA and CDR2 is SQIVND (reference sequence). V was clipped by 6 bases and J by 2 bases; unmatched bases: 6. The CDR3 DNA follows: TGTGCCAGTAGGCCAATACAGGGGAACTATGGCTACACCTTC. It translates to CASRPIQGNYGYTF.

The chain employs TRBV7-3 and TRBJ2-1, with TRBD2 matching 8 bases. Germline V CDR1 and CDR2: SGHTA, FQGTGA. CDR3 length equals 14 residues. With 2 bases clipped from V and 6 bases from J, the junction kept 3 bases outside the gene matches. CDR3 nucleotide sequence: TGTGCCAGCAGCTTAGCGGGGGGTGGCAATGAGCAGTTCTTC. It is translated as CASSLAGGGNEQFF.

This chain uses TRBV5-8 with TRBJ1-6; D unclear. The V and J ends lost 1 base and 10 bases respectively, with 12 bases between them. The CDR3 is made up of 14 amino acids. From germline, CDR1 is SGHTS and CDR2 YDEGEE. The DNA for the CDR3 is TGTGCCAGCAGCTTGATTGGGCAGTCCTCACCCCTCCACTTT. Protein product: CASSLIGQSSPLHF.

The rearrangement links TRBV19 to TRBJ1-1; TRBD1 aligns across 7 bases. Germline V CDR1 and CDR2: LNHDA, SQIVND (reference sequence). Unmatched junction bases numbered 7, after V lost 4 bases and J lost 2 bases. The CDR3 totals 15 residues. This CDR3 is CASSTGGTVNTEAFF. The CDR3 nucleotides are TGTGCCAGTAGTACGGGGGGGACAGTAAACACTGAAGCTTTCTTT.

The V and J genes are TRBV6-5 and TRBJ1-2; D gene uncertain. V lost 6 bases to trimming and J lost 6 bases, with 14 bases between them. This CDR3 is 13 amino acids long. Germline assignment: CDR1 MNHEY and CDR2 SVGAGI. The CDR3 DNA is TGTGCCAGCAGCCCCACGAGGGAAAATGGCTACACCTTC. Its translation: CASSPTRENGYTF.

DNA of the CDR3: TGTGCCACCAGCAGAGTTTCGCGCCGCGGGGAAGCTTTCTTT. This codes for CATSRVSRRGEAFF. The chain combines TRBV15 with TRBJ1-1, with unresolved D. The CDR3 length is 14 residues. V lost 1 base and J 8 bases, leaving 14 bases between the germline ends. Germline V gene lookup returns CDR1 LNHNV and CDR2 YYDKDF (reference sequence).

This CDR3 is CASSYFGTVNTEAFF. CDR3 nucleotides: TGTGCCAGCAGCTATTTCGGGACAGTGAACACTGAAGCTTTCTTT. The V call is TRBV7-9, the J call TRBJ1-1; 7 nucleotides agree with TRBD1. The J segment lost 0 bases and the V segment lost 4 bases, leaving 5 bases of the junction unmatched. Germline values: CDR1 SEHNR, CDR2 FQNEAQ (reference sequence). The CDR3 length is 15 residues.

The chain uses TRBV3-1 (or the pseudogene TRBV3-2) and TRBJ1-5; D is perhaps TRBD1 (5 bases). Germline CDR1 LGHDT, CDR2 YNNKEL (reference sequence). The CDR3 runs 15 residues. The V gene lost 1 base and the J gene lost 1 base, with 8 bases spanning the gap. This chain's CDR3 is CASSQGQPSNQPQHF. The CDR3 DNA reads as TGTGCCAGCAGCCAAGGACAGCCCAGCAATCAGCCCCAGCATTTT.

This clone was detected only once. The chain links TRBV3-1 (or the pseudogene TRBV3-2) to TRBJ1-2, with a weak D call TRBD1 (5 bases). The CDR3 runs to 13 residues. With 1 base removed from V and 8 bases from J, the gap between germline ends came to 11 bases. CDR1 is LGHDT, CDR2 YNNKEL, per germline (reference sequence). CDR3 in DNA: TGTGCCAGCAGCCAAGCGGCAGGGTTGGGCTACACCTTC. It yields the protein CASSQAAGLGYTF.

This chain connects TRBV7-2 to TRBJ1-3; 8 positions agree with TRBD1. V lost 3 bases to trimming and J lost 4 bases; unmatched junction nucleotides: 5. The CDR3 is 15 amino acids. Looked up from germline, CDR1 is SGHTA and CDR2 is FQGNSA. In DNA, the CDR3 is TGTGCCAGCAGCTTTGTGACAGGGGAAGGAAACACCATATATTTT. It codes for CASSFVTGEGNTIYF.

The rearrangement links TRBV7-2 to TRBJ1-4, with 8 positions matching TRBD1. V lost 4 bases, J lost 10 bases, and 8 bases stayed unmatched. CDR3 length: 14 amino acids. Germline-derived CDR1 and CDR2 are SGHTA and FQGNSA. The CDR3 here is CASSSGQADGKLFF. The CDR3, as DNA: TGTGCCAGCAGCTCGGGACAGGCGGATGGAAAACTGTTTTTT.